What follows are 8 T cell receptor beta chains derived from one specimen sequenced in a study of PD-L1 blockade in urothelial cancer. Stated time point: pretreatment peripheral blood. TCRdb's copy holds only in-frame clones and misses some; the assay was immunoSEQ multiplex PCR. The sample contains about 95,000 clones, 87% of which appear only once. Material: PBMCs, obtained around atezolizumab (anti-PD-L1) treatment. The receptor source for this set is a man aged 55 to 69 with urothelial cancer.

CDR3 sequence reads: CASSDPGGPGELFF. In DNA, the CDR3 is TGTGCCAGCAGTGATCCGGGGGGCCCCGGGGAGCTGTTTTTT. This sequence joins TRBV25-1 and TRBJ2-2; D might be TRBD2 (7 bases). In germline, CDR1 is MGHDK, CDR2 SYGVNS. The CDR3 length is 14 residues. The V end was cut by 3 bases, the J end by 6 bases, with 11 bases between.

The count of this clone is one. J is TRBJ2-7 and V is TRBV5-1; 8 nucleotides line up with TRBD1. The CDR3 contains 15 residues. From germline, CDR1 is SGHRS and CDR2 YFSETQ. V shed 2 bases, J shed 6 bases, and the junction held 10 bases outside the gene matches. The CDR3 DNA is TGCGCCAGCAGCTTAGGACAGGGTTCTTCGAGCGAGCAGTACTTC. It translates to CASSLGQGSSSEQYF.

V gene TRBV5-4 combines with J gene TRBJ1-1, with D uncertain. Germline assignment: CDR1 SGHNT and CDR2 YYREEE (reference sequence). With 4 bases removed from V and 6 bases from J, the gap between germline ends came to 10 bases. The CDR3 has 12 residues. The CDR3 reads CASSLEAAEAFF. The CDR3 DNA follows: TGTGCCAGCAGCCTAGAGGCGGCTGAAGCTTTCTTT.

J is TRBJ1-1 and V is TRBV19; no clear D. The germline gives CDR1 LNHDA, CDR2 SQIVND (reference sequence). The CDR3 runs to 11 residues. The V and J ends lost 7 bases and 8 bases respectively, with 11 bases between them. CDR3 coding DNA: TGTGCCAGTACCTCAACAAGAGAAGCTTTCTTT. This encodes CASTSTREAFF. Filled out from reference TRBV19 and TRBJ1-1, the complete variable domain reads DGGITQSPKYLFRKEGQNVTLSCEQNLNHDAMYWYRQDPGQGLRLIYYSQIVNDFQKGDIAEGYSVSREKKESFPLTVTSAQKNPTAFYLCASTSTREAFFGQGTRLTVV.

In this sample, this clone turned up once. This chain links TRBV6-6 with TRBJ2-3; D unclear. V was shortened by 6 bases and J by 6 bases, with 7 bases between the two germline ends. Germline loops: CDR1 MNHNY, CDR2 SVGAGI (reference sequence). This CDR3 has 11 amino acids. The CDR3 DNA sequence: TGTGCCAGCAGCCCCGAGGATACGCAGTATTTT. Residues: CASSPEDTQYF.

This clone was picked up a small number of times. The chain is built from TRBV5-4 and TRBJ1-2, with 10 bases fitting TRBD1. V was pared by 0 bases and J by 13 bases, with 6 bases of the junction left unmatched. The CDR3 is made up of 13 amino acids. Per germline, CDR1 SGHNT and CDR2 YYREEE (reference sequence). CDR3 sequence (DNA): TGTGCCAGCAGCTTGGGGGGGACAGGGGCTTCCACCTTC. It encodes CASSLGGTGASTF.

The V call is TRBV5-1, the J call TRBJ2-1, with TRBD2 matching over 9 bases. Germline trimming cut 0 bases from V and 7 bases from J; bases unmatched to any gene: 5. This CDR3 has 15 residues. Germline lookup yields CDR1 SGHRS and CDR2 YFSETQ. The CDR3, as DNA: TGCGCCAGCAGCTTGGAGGCTAGCGGGGTAAATGAGCAGTTCTTC. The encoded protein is CASSLEASGVNEQFF.

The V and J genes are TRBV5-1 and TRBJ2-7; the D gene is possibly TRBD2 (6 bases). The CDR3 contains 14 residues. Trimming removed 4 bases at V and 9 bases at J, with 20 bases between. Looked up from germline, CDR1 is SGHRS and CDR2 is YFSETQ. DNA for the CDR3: TGCGCCAGCAGCCCCCTCGAGGGAGGACTCGGGCAGTACTTC. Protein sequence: CASSPLEGGLGQYF.